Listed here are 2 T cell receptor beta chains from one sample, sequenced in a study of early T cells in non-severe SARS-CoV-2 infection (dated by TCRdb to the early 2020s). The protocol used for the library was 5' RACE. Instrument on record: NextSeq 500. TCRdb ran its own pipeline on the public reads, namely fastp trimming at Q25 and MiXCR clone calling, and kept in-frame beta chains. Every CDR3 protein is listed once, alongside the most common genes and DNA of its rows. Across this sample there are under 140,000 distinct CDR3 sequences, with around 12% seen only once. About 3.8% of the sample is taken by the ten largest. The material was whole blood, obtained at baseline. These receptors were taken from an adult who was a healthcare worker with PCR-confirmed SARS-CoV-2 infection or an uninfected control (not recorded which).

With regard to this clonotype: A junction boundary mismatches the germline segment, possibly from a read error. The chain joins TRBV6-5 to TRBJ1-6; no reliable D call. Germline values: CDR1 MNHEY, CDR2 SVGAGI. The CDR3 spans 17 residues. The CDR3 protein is CASSYSPQAASGSPLHF. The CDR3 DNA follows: TGTGCCAGCAGTTACTCCCCCCAGGCCGCCTCAGGTTCACCCCTCCATTTT.

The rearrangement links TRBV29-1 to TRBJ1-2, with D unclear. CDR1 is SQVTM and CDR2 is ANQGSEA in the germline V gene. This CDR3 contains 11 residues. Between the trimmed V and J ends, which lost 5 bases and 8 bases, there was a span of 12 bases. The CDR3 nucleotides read TGCAGCGTTCCCGGCGGAGGAGGCTACACCTTC. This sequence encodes CSVPGGGGYTF.